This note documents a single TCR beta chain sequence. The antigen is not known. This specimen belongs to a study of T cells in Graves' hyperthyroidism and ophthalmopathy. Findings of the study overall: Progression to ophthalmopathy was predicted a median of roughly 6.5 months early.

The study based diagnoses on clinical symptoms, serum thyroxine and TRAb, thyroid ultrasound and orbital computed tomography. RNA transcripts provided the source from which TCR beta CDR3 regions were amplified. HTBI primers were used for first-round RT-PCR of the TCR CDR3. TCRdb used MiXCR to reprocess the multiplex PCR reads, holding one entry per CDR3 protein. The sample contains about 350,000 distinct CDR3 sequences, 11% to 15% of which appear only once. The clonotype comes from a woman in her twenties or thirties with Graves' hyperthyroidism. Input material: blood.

Written as DNA, the CDR3 is TGTGCCAGCAGCAACCTTGGCGAGCAGTACTTC. Translating gives CASSNLGEQYF. The chain links TRBV14 to TRBJ2-7; D remains ambiguous. Germline CDR1 SGHDN, CDR2 FVKESK. The V gene lost 5 bases and the J gene lost 6 bases, with 8 bases spanning the gap. CDR3 length: 11 amino acids.